The 23 T cell receptor beta chains given below trace back to one sample, sequenced in a study of blood T cell repertoires in COVID-19. The repertoire was sequenced with immunoSEQ multiplex PCR; TCRdb's copy has only in-frame clones and lacks some. This repertoire shows about 420,000 clones, around nine tenths found once; its top ten account for 0.7% to 0.85%. What was sequenced was peripheral blood. The receptors shown here come from a man aged 18 to 29 with COVID-19, enrolled during active disease.

This clone occurred once. The chain joins TRBV7-3 to TRBJ2-3, with 8 positions matching TRBD1. The CDR3 covers 15 residues. Germline V lookup: CDR1 SGHTA, CDR2 FQGTGA. J gave up 3 bases and V 1 base, and 3 bases lay outside the gene matches. The CDR3 DNA sequence: TGTGCCAGCAGCTTAATCACAGGGGGGACAGATACGCAGTATTTT. It encodes CASSLITGGTDTQYF.

The J gene is TRBJ2-7, the V gene TRBV7-8; D is undetermined. Germline V gene data show CDR1 as SGHVS and CDR2 as FQNEAQ. Trimming removed 4 bases at V and 6 bases at J, with 10 bases between. The CDR3 covers 12 residues. The CDR3, as DNA: TGTGCCAGCAGCTCCCCTAGGAGCGAGCAGTACTTC. Its protein product is CASSSPRSEQYF.

J is TRBJ1-5 and V is TRBV4-1; D is unclear. CDR1 is MGHRA, CDR2 YSYEKL, per germline. This CDR3 is 16 amino acids long. V lost 4 bases, J lost 4 bases, and 17 bases lay in between. In DNA form, the CDR3 reads TGCGCCAGCAGCCCCCTCCCGGGAGAACTGAATCAGCCCCAGCATTTT. It is translated as CASSPLPGELNQPQHF.

The chain carries TRBV2 and TRBJ2-1; TRBD1 might be the D (5 bases). Germline CDR1 and CDR2: SNHLY and FYNNEI. This CDR3 is built from 15 residues. V lost 4 bases to trimming and J lost 8 bases, with 18 bases between them. The CDR3 spells CASSAPDSYIDEQFF. CDR3 coding DNA: TGTGCCAGCAGTGCCCCAGACAGCTACATCGATGAGCAGTTCTTC.

The chain couples TRBV15 to TRBJ2-3, with 9 bases identical to TRBD2. V lost 0 bases and J lost 7; bases outside the gene matches: 8. CDR3 size: 16 residues. The germline V gene has CDR1 LNHNV and CDR2 YYDKDF (reference sequence). The CDR3 bases are TGTGCCACCAGCAGAGAAAATGTAGCGGGAGCACATACGCAGTATTTT. Protein product: CATSRENVAGAHTQYF.

The chain carries TRBV28 and TRBJ2-5; a possible D gene is TRBD1 (7 bases). Germline lookup yields CDR1 MDHEN and CDR2 SYDVKM. The CDR3 has 14 residues. V lost 3 bases and J lost 5, with 13 bases in between. CDR3 nucleotide sequence: TGTGCCAGCAGTTTTCAGGGGGGCTCGGAGACCCAGTACTTC. This sequence encodes CASSFQGGSETQYF.

The J gene is TRBJ2-1, the V gene TRBV11-1; 7 nucleotides match TRBD1. V trimming: 3 bases; J trimming: 0 bases; junction bases outside the gene matches: 2. Germline CDR1 reads SGHAT; CDR2 reads FQDESV (reference sequence). The CDR3 is made up of 15 amino acids. CDR3 protein: CASSLDRSSYNEQFF. CDR3 DNA: TGTGCCAGCAGCTTGGACAGGAGCTCCTACAATGAGCAGTTCTTC.

The V call is TRBV19, the J call TRBJ2-1; perhaps TRBD1 as D (6 bases). Trimming removed 3 bases from V and 9 bases from J, with 12 bases in between. Germline V gives CDR1 LNHDA, CDR2 SQIVND (reference sequence). The CDR3 runs to 13 residues. In DNA form, the CDR3 reads TGTGCCAGTAGTATGACAGGTTCGGGTGAGCAGTTCTTC. Amino acid sequence: CASSMTGSGEQFF.

This chain uses TRBV6-1 with TRBJ2-4, with D possibly TRBD2 on 6 matching bases. Between the trimmed V and J ends, which lost 2 bases and 7 bases, there was a span of 9 bases. From germline, CDR1 is MNHNS and CDR2 SASEGT. This CDR3 contains 13 residues. CDR3 nucleotide sequence: TGTGCCAGCAGTGAATTCCGGGGGAACATTCAGTACTTC. This sequence encodes CASSEFRGNIQYF.

V and J are TRBV6-5 and TRBJ2-5; the D gene is possibly TRBD1 (6 bases). CDR3 size: 15 residues. V was cut by 6 bases and J by 5 bases, with 19 bases left in between. Germline V gene lookup returns CDR1 MNHEY and CDR2 SVGAGI. As DNA, the CDR3 is TGTGCCAGCAGAAAACAGGGTTGGAGTTGGGAGACCCAGTACTTC. This encodes CASRKQGWSWETQYF.

The chain joins TRBV5-4 to TRBJ2-1, with TRBD2 identical over 10 bases. The CDR3 extends over 16 amino acids. The V gene's germline CDR1 is SGHNT and CDR2 YYREEE (reference sequence). With 2 bases clipped from V and 10 bases from J, the junction kept 12 bases outside the gene matches. The DNA for the CDR3 is TGTGCCAGCAGCTTAAGACTAGCGGGCCCAGGGGGGGAGCAGTTCTTC. As protein: CASSLRLAGPGGEQFF.

The V call is TRBV6-6, the J call TRBJ1-2, with D unresolved. This CDR3 spans 12 amino acids. Trimming removed 4 bases from V and 7 bases from J, with 10 bases in between. Germline CDR1 and CDR2: MNHNY and SVGAGI (reference sequence). The CDR3 reads CASSLDSSGYTF. CDR3 nucleotides: TGTGCCAGCAGTTTGGATAGCTCTGGCTACACCTTC.

The rearrangement links TRBV9 to TRBJ2-3; D possibly corresponds to TRBD2 (5 bases). V was shortened by 0 bases and J by 4 bases, with 6 bases between the two germline ends. The CDR3 runs 13 residues. Germline loops: CDR1 SGDLS, CDR2 YYNGEE. CDR3 region: CASSVARADTQYF. Here the CDR3 DNA reads TGTGCCAGCAGCGTAGCGAGGGCAGATACGCAGTATTTT.

The V call is TRBV5-1, the J call TRBJ2-5, with 8 bases matching TRBD1. CDR1 and CDR2 (germline): SGHRS, YFSETQ. The CDR3 is made up of 15 amino acids. J gave up 2 bases and V 3 bases, and 6 bases lay outside the gene matches. CDR3 sequence: CASSWMGQVQETQYF. The CDR3 nucleotides are TGCGCCAGCAGCTGGATGGGACAGGTACAAGAGACCCAGTACTTC.

V usage is TRBV10-3 and J usage is TRBJ2-5, with 9 bases fitting TRBD1. V was clipped by 3 bases and J by 4 bases; unmatched bases: 3. Germline loops: CDR1 ENHRY, CDR2 SYGVKD. This CDR3 comprises 14 residues. CDR3 region: CAISERTGVETQYF. Here the CDR3 DNA reads TGTGCCATCAGTGAAAGGACAGGGGTAGAGACCCAGTACTTC.

The chain has TRBV2 and TRBJ2-1; TRBD2 agrees at 15 bases. This CDR3 spans 16 amino acids. Trimming removed 3 bases from V and 7 bases from J; junction bases left unmatched: 4. Per the germline V gene, CDR1 is SNHLY and CDR2 is FYNNEI. The CDR3 sequence is CASSEGLAGGLNEQFF. CDR3 in DNA: TGTGCCAGCAGTGAGGGACTAGCGGGGGGCCTTAATGAGCAGTTCTTC.

The chain has TRBV5-1 and TRBJ1-4, with 7 bases fitting TRBD1. Unmatched junction bases numbered 17, after V lost 7 bases and J lost 8 bases. Germline V gene data show CDR1 as SGHRS and CDR2 as YFSETQ. This CDR3 spans 16 amino acids. The DNA of the CDR3 is TGCGCCAGCTCCCCGATTGGACAGGAAAATATAGAAAAACTGTTTTTT. It translates to CASSPIGQENIEKLFF. The complete variable domain, with remaining parts taken from reference TRBV5-1 and TRBJ1-4, reads KAGVTQTPRYLIKTRGQQVTLSCSPISGHRSVSWYQQTPGQGLQFLFEYFSETQRNKGNFPGRFSGRQFSNSRSEMNVSTLELGDSALYLCASSPIGQENIEKLFFGSGTQLSVL.

The chain couples TRBV6-5 to TRBJ2-7; 8 bases agree with TRBD2. CDR1 is MNHEY and CDR2 is SVGAGI in the germline V gene. V trimming: 6 bases; J trimming: 6 bases; junction bases outside the gene matches: 7. This CDR3 has 13 residues. The CDR3 is CASSGTSPGEQYF. The CDR3 DNA follows: TGTGCCAGCAGCGGGACTAGTCCCGGCGAGCAGTACTTC.

J is TRBJ1-2 and V is TRBV18; D is undetermined. The V gene lost 1 base and the J gene lost 0 bases, with 15 bases spanning the gap. The germline V gene has CDR1 KGHSH and CDR2 LQKENI. There are 17 residues in the CDR3. CDR3 nucleotides: TGTGCCAGCTCACCACTACCTATCGGGAACTCTAACTATGGCTACACCTTC. This sequence encodes CASSPLPIGNSNYGYTF.

The rearrangement joins TRBV15 to TRBJ1-5, with TRBD1 identical over 11 bases. The CDR3 has 14 amino acids. With V trimmed by 6 bases and J by 6 bases, 4 bases remained unmatched. CDR1 is LNHNV, CDR2 YYDKDF, per germline (reference sequence). CDR3 sequence reads: CATRGTGGFQPQHF. The CDR3, as DNA: TGTGCCACCAGGGGGACAGGGGGTTTTCAGCCCCAGCATTTT. Looking up the rest from reference TRBV15 and TRBJ1-5 gives the full variable domain: DAMVIQNPRYQVTQFGKPVTLSCSQTLNHNVMYWYQQKSSQAPKLLFHYYDKDFNNEADTPDNFQSRRPNTSFCFLDIRSPGLGDTAMYLCATRGTGGFQPQHFGDGTRLSIL.

The CDR3 here is CASGPGQNAYEQYF. CDR3 sequence (DNA): TGTGCCAGCGGACCCGGACAGAACGCCTACGAGCAGTACTTC. The gene calls are TRBV25-1 and TRBJ2-7, with D possibly being TRBD1 (6 bases). Germline V gives CDR1 MGHDK, CDR2 SYGVNS. Between the trimmed V and J ends, which lost 8 bases and 2 bases, there was a span of 16 bases. This CDR3 is 14 amino acids long.

The rearrangement joins TRBV7-2 to TRBJ2-2, with a tentative D call TRBD1 (5 bases). Trimming shortened V by 1 base and J by 9 bases, and 18 bases separated the two germline ends. This CDR3 is 16 amino acids long. Germline V gene data show CDR1 as SGHTA and CDR2 as FQGNSA. For the CDR3, the DNA is TGTGCCAGCAGCTTAGTAATAACAGGAAGAAGTCGGGAGCTGTTTTTT. It translates to CASSLVITGRSRELFF. Drawing the rest from reference TRBV7-2 and TRBJ2-2, the complete variable domain is GAGVSQSPSNKVTEKGKDVELRCDPISGHTALYWYRQSLGQGLEFLIYFQGNSAPDKSGLPSDRFSAERTGGSVSTLTIQRTQQEDSAVYLCASSLVITGRSRELFFGEGSRLTVL.

The chain employs TRBV5-6 and TRBJ2-7, with 8 bases that match TRBD1. The CDR3 has 13 amino acids. Germline V gene data show CDR1 as SGHDT and CDR2 as YYEEEE. The ends lost 5 bases at V and 6 bases at J; junction bases unmatched: 7. This CDR3 is CASRYGGTGEQYF. The CDR3 region has the DNA TGTGCCAGCAGGTACGGAGGGACAGGCGAGCAGTACTTC. The complete variable domain, with remaining parts taken from reference TRBV5-6 and TRBJ2-7, reads DAGVTQSPTHLIKTRGQQVTLRCSPKSGHDTVSWYQQALGQGPQFIFQYYEEEERQRGNFPDRFSGHQFPNYSSELNVNALLLGDSALYLCASRYGGTGEQYFGPGTRLTVT.